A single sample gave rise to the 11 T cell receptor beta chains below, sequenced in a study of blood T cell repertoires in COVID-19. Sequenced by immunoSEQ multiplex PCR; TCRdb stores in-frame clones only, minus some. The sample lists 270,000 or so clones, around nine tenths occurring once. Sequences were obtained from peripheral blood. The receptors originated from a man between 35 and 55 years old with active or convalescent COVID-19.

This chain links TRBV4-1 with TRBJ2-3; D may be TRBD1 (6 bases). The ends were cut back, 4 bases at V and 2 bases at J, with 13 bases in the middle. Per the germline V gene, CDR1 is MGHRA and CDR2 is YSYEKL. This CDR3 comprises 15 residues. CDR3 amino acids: CASSLRTDHTDTQYF. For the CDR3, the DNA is TGCGCCAGCAGCCTTCGGACAGACCACACAGATACGCAGTATTTT.

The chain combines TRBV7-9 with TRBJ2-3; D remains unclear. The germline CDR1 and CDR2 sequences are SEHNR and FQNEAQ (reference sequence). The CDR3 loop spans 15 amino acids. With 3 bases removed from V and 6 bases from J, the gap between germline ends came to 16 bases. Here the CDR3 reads CASSFSVLESDTQYF. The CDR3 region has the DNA TGTGCCAGCAGCTTTTCCGTTCTAGAGTCGGATACGCAGTATTTT.

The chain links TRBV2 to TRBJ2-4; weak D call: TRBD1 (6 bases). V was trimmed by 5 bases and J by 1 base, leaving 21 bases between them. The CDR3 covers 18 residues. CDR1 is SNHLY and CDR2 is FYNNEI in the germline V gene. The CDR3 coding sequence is TGTGCCAGCAGTCAAAGGGGTAGACAGGACAGCGCCAAAAACATTCAGTACTTC. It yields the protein CASSQRGRQDSAKNIQYF. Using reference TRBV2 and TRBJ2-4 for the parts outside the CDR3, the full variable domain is EPEVTQTPSHQVTQMGQEVILRCVPISNHLYFYWYRQILGQKVEFLVSFYNNEISEKSEIFDDQFSVERPDGSNFTLKIRSTKLEDSAMYFCASSQRGRQDSAKNIQYFGAGTRLSVL.

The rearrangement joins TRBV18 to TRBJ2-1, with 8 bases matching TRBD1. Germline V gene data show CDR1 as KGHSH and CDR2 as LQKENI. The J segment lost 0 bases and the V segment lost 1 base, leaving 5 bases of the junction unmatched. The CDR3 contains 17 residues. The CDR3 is CASSPLTGASSYNEQFF. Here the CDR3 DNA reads TGTGCCAGCTCACCACTGACAGGGGCGAGCTCCTACAATGAGCAGTTCTTC.

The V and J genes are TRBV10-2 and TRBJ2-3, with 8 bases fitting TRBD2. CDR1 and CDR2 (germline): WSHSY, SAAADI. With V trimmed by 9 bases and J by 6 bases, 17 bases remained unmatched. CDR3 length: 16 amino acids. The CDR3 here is CASSSYGREGRDTQYF. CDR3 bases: TGCGCCAGTTCCTCCTACGGACGGGAGGGCCGTGATACGCAGTATTTT.

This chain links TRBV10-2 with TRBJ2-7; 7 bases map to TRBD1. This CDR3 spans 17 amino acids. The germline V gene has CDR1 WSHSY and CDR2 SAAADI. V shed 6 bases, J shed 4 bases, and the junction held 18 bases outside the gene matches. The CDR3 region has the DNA TGCGCCAGCAGCCACCCTGACAGGGTGGGGAGCCTGTACGAGCAGTACTTC. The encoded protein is CASSHPDRVGSLYEQYF.

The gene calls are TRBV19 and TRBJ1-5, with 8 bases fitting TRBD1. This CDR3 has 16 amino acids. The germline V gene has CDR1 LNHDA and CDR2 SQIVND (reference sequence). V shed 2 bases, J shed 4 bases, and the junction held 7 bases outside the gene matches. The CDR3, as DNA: TGTGCCAGTAGTATATTGGGGGGACAGGCAAATCAGCCCCAGCATTTT. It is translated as CASSILGGQANQPQHF. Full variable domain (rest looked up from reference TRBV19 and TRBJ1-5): DGGITQSPKYLFRKEGQNVTLSCEQNLNHDAMYWYRQDPGQGLRLIYYSQIVNDFQKGDIAEGYSVSREKKESFPLTVTSAQKNPTAFYLCASSILGGQANQPQHFGDGTRLSIL.

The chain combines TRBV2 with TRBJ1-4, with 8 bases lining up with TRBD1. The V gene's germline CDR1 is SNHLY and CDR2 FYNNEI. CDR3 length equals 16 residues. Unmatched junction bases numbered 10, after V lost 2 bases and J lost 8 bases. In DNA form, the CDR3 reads TGTGCCAGCAGTGAATGGCGGAGGACAGGGCGCGAAAAACTGTTTTTT. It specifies CASSEWRRTGREKLFF.

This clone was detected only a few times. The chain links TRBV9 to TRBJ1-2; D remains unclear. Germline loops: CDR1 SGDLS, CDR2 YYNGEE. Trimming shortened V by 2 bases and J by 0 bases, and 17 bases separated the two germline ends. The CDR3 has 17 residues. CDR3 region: CASSVDFPGLTNYGYTF. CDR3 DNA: TGTGCCAGCAGCGTTGATTTCCCAGGCCTCACTAACTATGGCTACACCTTC.

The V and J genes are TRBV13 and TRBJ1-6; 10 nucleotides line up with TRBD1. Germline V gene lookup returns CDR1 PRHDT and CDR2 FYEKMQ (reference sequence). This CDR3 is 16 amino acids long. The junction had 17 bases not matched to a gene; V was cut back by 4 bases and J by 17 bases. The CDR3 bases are TGTGCCAGCAGCTCCTATCATTCCGGGACAGGGGATCCCGTCCACTTT. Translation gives CASSSYHSGTGDPVHF.

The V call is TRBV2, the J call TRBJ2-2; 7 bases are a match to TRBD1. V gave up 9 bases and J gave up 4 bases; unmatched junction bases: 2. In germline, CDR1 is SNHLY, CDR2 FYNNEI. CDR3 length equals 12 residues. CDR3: CARTGLTGELFF. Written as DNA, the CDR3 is TGTGCCAGGACAGGGCTCACCGGGGAGCTGTTTTTT.